One and the same sample provided the 28 T cell receptor beta chains below, sequenced in a study of early T cells in non-severe SARS-CoV-2 infection. MiXCR was run by TCRdb on the 5' RACE reads, yielding one entry per CDR3 protein. The sample carries about 31,000 distinct CDR3 sequences, 6% to 7.5% recorded once. Sequenced material: whole blood, taken at baseline. The receptors come from an adult who was a healthcare worker with PCR-confirmed SARS-CoV-2 infection or an uninfected control (not recorded which).

J is TRBJ2-5 and V is TRBV24-1, with 7 bases aligning to TRBD1. V lost 4 bases, J lost 1 base, and 8 bases stayed unmatched. Germline CDR1 reads KGHDR; CDR2 reads SFDVKD. The CDR3 has 16 amino acids. CDR3 sequence reads: CATSDGQTGFQETQYF. The CDR3 nucleotides are TGTGCCACCAGTGACGGCCAGACAGGGTTCCAAGAGACCCAGTACTTC.

This clonotype was seen only a few times. V and J are TRBV2 and TRBJ1-2; TRBD1 is a possible D gene (6 bases). Trimming shortened V by 7 bases and J by 5 bases, and 17 bases separated the two germline ends. Per germline, CDR1 SNHLY and CDR2 FYNNEI. The CDR3 runs to 14 residues. CDR3 in amino acids: CASIFVDGTYGYTF. Here the CDR3 DNA reads TGTGCCAGCATTTTTGTGGACGGGACATATGGCTACACCTTC.

V gene TRBV11-1 combines with J gene TRBJ2-2; a weak D match, TRBD2 (6 bases). Germline V gene lookup returns CDR1 SGHAT and CDR2 FQDESV (reference sequence). V gave up 3 bases and J gave up 2 bases, with 16 bases separating them. The CDR3 contains 17 residues. The CDR3 nucleotides read TGTGCCAGCAGCTTTGGCACCGGAGGGAAAAACACCGGGGAGCTGTTTTTT. This sequence encodes CASSFGTGGKNTGELFF.

The chain uses TRBV25-1 and TRBJ2-3; maybe TRBD2 (5 bases). V was cut by 8 bases and J by 4 bases, with 16 bases left in between. The CDR3 consists of 14 residues. The germline gives CDR1 MGHDK, CDR2 SYGVNS. CDR3 loop: CASGGTVVSDTQYF. The CDR3 region has the DNA TGTGCCAGCGGAGGAACTGTTGTGTCAGATACGCAGTATTTT.

This clonotype has only a few counts. The junction and the germline gene differ at one end; a read error may be behind it. V and J are TRBV5-1 and TRBJ2-3; D ambiguous. Germline CDR1 and CDR2: SGHRS and YFSETQ. CDR3 size: 13 residues. The CDR3 spells CASSLEWFSEFHF. The DNA for the CDR3 is TGCGCCAGCAGCTTGGAGTGGTTCAGCGAGTTCCATTTT.

Ten or more counts support this clonotype. The chain has TRBV27 and TRBJ2-2; D possibly corresponds to TRBD2 (6 bases). Trimming shortened V by 3 bases and J by 1 base, and 18 bases separated the two germline ends. This CDR3 region has 18 residues. CDR1 is MNHEY and CDR2 is SMNVEV in the germline V gene (reference sequence). CDR3 in amino acids: CASSLGIPGLKNTGELFF. For the CDR3, the DNA is TGTGCCAGCAGTTTGGGGATACCGGGACTTAAGAACACCGGGGAGCTGTTTTTT.

This clonotype was seen ten or more times. The chain couples TRBV5-1 to TRBJ2-1; maybe TRBD2 (5 bases). Between the trimmed V and J ends, which lost 4 bases and 8 bases, there was a span of 7 bases. From germline, CDR1 is SGHRS and CDR2 YFSETQ. CDR3 size: 11 residues. CDR3 in DNA: TGCGCCAGCAGCGGGGAGCATGAGCAGTTCTTC. It codes for CASSGEHEQFF.

This clonotype was detected a few times. This rearrangement joins TRBV18 to TRBJ2-3, with D possibly TRBD1 on 5 matching bases. From germline, CDR1 is KGHSH and CDR2 LQKENI. The V and J ends lost 0 bases and 4 bases respectively, with 8 bases between them. This CDR3 is built from 14 residues. The CDR3 DNA reads TGTGCCAGCTCACCACCAGGGGCGCCAGATACGCAGTATTTT. The encoded protein is CASSPPGAPDTQYF.

This clonotype came up a few times. The gene calls are TRBV10-3 and TRBJ2-3, with D maybe TRBD2 (5 bases). Trimming took 3 bases from V and 1 from J, leaving 11 bases between them. Germline loops: CDR1 ENHRY, CDR2 SYGVKD. The CDR3 has 15 amino acids. The CDR3 bases are TGTGCCATCAGTGACGCGGGTTGGGGCACAGATACGCAGTATTTT. Translated: CAISDAGWGTDTQYF.

This chain joins TRBV27 and TRBJ2-5; 9 bases map to TRBD2. The junction had 10 bases not matched to a gene; V was cut back by 5 bases and J by 6 bases. CDR3 length: 15 residues. From germline, CDR1 is MNHEY and CDR2 SMNVEV (reference sequence). The CDR3 is CASSPPGLAGKTQYF. The CDR3 region has the DNA TGTGCCAGCAGTCCCCCGGGACTAGCTGGTAAGACCCAGTACTTC.

This clonotype has more than one count but fewer than ten. The genes are TRBV7-6 and TRBJ1-4, with D hard to call. Germline V CDR1 and CDR2: SGHVS, FNYEAQ. The CDR3 extends over 14 amino acids. Trimming removed 2 bases at V and 6 bases at J, with 10 bases between. CDR3 region: CASSLRAFDEKLFF. CDR3 nucleotides: TGTGCCAGCAGCTTAAGGGCGTTTGATGAAAAACTGTTTTTT.

This clonotype has ten or more counts. The chain couples TRBV10-3 to TRBJ2-2; TRBD2 matches at 7 bases. The CDR3 extends over 15 amino acids. Germline CDR1 ENHRY, CDR2 SYGVKD. The V and J ends lost 6 bases and 0 bases, in that order; junction bases with no gene match: 4. In DNA, the CDR3 is TGTGCCATCAGCCCCGGGGGGACGAACACCGGGGAGCTGTTTTTT. Encoded protein: CAISPGGTNTGELFF.

Many counts were recorded for this clonotype. The chain links TRBV6-5 to TRBJ2-3, with TRBD2 matching over 10 bases. The CDR3 length is 15 residues. V lost 6 bases to trimming and J lost 3 bases; unmatched junction nucleotides: 6. Per the germline V gene, CDR1 is MNHEY and CDR2 is SVGAGI. CDR3 sequence reads: CASRTSGLATDTQYF. The CDR3 region has the DNA TGTGCCAGCAGAACTTCGGGACTAGCGACAGATACGCAGTATTTT.

This clonotype was counted many times. The rearrangement uses TRBV4-2 and TRBJ1-3, with D unclear. Germline V lookup: CDR1 LGHNA, CDR2 YNFKEQ. The CDR3 is 13 residues long. Trimming took 0 bases from V and 5 from J, leaving 5 bases between them. This CDR3 is CASSQDTRNTIYF. The CDR3 DNA reads TGTGCCAGCAGCCAAGATACCCGAAACACCATATATTTT.

This clonotype was counted many times. The V call is TRBV7-3, the J call TRBJ1-6; 10 bases are a match to TRBD1. Germline V gives CDR1 SGHTA, CDR2 FQGTGA. The CDR3 contains 16 residues. With V trimmed by 2 bases and J by 9 bases, 7 bases remained unmatched. Here the CDR3 DNA reads TGTGCCAGCAGCTTAGGTGGGACAGGGGAAGGTTCACCCCTCCACTTT. Translation gives CASSLGGTGEGSPLHF.

This clonotype was seen many times. The chain has TRBV30 and TRBJ1-1; D unresolved. Germline assignment: CDR1 GTSNPN and CDR2 SVGIG (reference sequence). V lost 6 bases and J 2 bases, leaving 16 bases between the germline ends. The CDR3 totals 14 residues. This chain's CDR3 is CACPRAPGNTEAFF. The CDR3 DNA follows: TGTGCCTGTCCTCGCGCTCCGGGTAACACTGAAGCTTTCTTT.

This clonotype appeared many times. J is TRBJ1-5 and V is TRBV5-1; D is unresolved. With 4 bases removed from V and 6 bases from J, the gap between germline ends came to 14 bases. The CDR3 consists of 14 residues. Looked up from germline, CDR1 is SGHRS and CDR2 is YFSETQ. CDR3 in amino acids: CASSPDPEVQPQHF. The DNA of the CDR3 is TGCGCCAGCAGCCCAGATCCCGAGGTTCAGCCCCAGCATTTT.

The V and J genes are TRBV28 and TRBJ1-3, with D unresolved. The length of the CDR3 is 16 residues. V lost 6 bases to trimming and J lost 0 bases, with 15 bases between them. Germline-derived CDR1 and CDR2 are MDHEN and SYDVKM. Written as DNA, the CDR3 is TGTGCCAGCAGACCCAGTGGTGGAATCTCTGGAAACACCATATATTTT. It yields the protein CASRPSGGISGNTIYF.

At least ten counts were recorded for this clonotype. This rearrangement joins TRBV28 to TRBJ2-1, with 12 bases aligning to TRBD2. In germline, CDR1 is MDHEN, CDR2 SYDVKM. The CDR3 covers 14 residues. V trimming: 11 bases; J trimming: 10 bases; junction bases outside the gene matches: 12. CDR3 loop: CAGGLASGRGEQFF. In DNA, the CDR3 is TGTGCCGGCGGGTTGGCTAGCGGGAGGGGGGAGCAGTTCTTC.

The genes are TRBV2 and TRBJ1-1, with 7 bases identical to TRBD1. The germline gives CDR1 SNHLY, CDR2 FYNNEI. The V segment lost 7 bases and the J segment 3 bases; nucleotides outside the gene matches: 5. The CDR3 length is 13 residues. CDR3: CASKIDRDTEAFF. In DNA form, the CDR3 reads TGTGCCAGCAAAATCGACAGGGACACTGAAGCTTTCTTT.

For this clonotype: At one end, the junction sequence differs from germline, possibly due to a read error. This chain uses TRBV24-1 with TRBJ2-3, with D possibly being TRBD2 (5 bases). CDR1 and CDR2 from the germline V gene are KGHDR and SFDVKD. The CDR3 is 16 residues long. CDR3 in amino acids: CATSDMTPASTDTQYF. The CDR3 nucleotides read TGTGCCACCAGTGATATGACACCAGCTAGCACAGATACACAGTATTTT.

There are many counts of this clonotype. The rearrangement joins TRBV7-2 to TRBJ2-3; 12 bases agree with TRBD2. The CDR3 has 17 amino acids. V dropped 7 bases and J dropped 0; count of bases not matched to a gene: 8. CDR1 is SGHTA and CDR2 is FQGNSA in the germline V gene. CDR3 amino acids: CASTLLAGGPSTDTQYF. CDR3 sequence (DNA): TGTGCCAGCACCCTACTAGCGGGAGGCCCTAGCACAGATACGCAGTATTTT.

This clonotype showed up just a few times. This chain links TRBV11-1 with TRBJ2-2, with D perhaps matching TRBD1 (6 bases). The CDR3 sequence is 14 residues long. The germline CDR1 and CDR2 sequences are SGHAT and FQDESV (reference sequence). V was trimmed by 6 bases and J by 4 bases, leaving 12 bases between them. The CDR3 nucleotides read TGTGCCAGCAGTCGGGCCAGGGGCACCGGGGAGCTGTTTTTT. Translation gives CASSRARGTGELFF.

There are many counts of this clonotype. The chain is built from TRBV12-3 or TRBV12-4 and TRBJ1-1; tentative D call: TRBD1 (6 bases). Trimming stripped 7 bases from V and 1 base from J, with 22 bases between. The CDR3 is 17 residues long. DNA of the CDR3: TGTGCCAGCAACGAAGATCTGGGGGCAGGGAAGAACACTGAAGCTTTCTTT. Translating gives CASNEDLGAGKNTEAFF.

This clonotype was seen ten or more times. The genes are TRBV20-1 and TRBJ2-1, with 8 positions matching TRBD1. Germline V lookup: CDR1 DFQATT, CDR2 SNEGSKA (reference sequence). Trimming took 0 bases from V and 8 from J; bases not matched to a gene: 6. The CDR3 runs 14 residues. The CDR3 DNA follows: TGCAGTGCTAGAGAACTTTTGGACAGGGATGAGCAGTTCTTC. Translating it yields CSARELLDRDEQFF.

In this sample, this clonotype turned up many times. The chain recombines TRBV6-2 or TRBV6-3 with TRBJ1-2; D perhaps matches TRBD1 (5 bases). The CDR3 sequence is 12 residues long. The germline V and J ends were trimmed by 11 bases and 3 bases, with 13 bases remaining between them. Germline V gene lookup returns CDR1 MNHEY and CDR2 SVGEGT. CDR3 residues: CARIGGDYGYTF. DNA of the CDR3: TGTGCCCGTATTGGAGGGGACTATGGCTACACCTTC.

This clonotype was seen more than once but under ten times. CDR3 sequence reads: CASSLYRASGANVLTF. Here the CDR3 DNA reads TGTGCCAGCAGTCTCTATCGGGCTTCTGGGGCCAACGTCCTGACTTTC. The chain couples TRBV2 to TRBJ2-6; no clear D. CDR3 size: 16 residues. Looked up from germline, CDR1 is SNHLY and CDR2 is FYNNEI. V lost 5 bases, J lost 1 base, and 12 bases lay in between.

This clonotype was found many times. The V call is TRBV20-1, the J call TRBJ1-4; D is possibly TRBD1 (5 bases). The V end was cut by 0 bases, the J end by 6 bases, with 14 bases between. Germline CDR1 and CDR2: DFQATT and SNEGSKA (reference sequence). This CDR3 region has 15 residues. The CDR3 sequence: CSARDQGRRDEKLFF. CDR3 DNA: TGCAGTGCTAGAGATCAGGGACGCAGGGATGAAAAACTGTTTTTT.